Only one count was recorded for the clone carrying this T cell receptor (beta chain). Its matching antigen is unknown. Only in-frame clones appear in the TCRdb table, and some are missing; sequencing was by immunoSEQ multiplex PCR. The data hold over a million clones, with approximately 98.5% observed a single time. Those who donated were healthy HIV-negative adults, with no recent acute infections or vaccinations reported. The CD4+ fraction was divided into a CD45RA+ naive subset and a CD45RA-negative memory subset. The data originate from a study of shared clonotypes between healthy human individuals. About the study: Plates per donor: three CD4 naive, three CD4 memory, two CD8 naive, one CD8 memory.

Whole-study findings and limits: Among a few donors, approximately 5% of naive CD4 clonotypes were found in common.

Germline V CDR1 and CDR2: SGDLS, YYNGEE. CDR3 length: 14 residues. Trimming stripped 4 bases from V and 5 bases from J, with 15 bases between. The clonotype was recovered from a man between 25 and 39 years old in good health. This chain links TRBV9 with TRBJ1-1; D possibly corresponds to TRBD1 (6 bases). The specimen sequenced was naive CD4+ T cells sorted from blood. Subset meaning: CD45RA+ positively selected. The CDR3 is CASSPRQDLTEAFF. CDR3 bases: TGTGCCAGCAGCCCCCGACAGGATTTAACTGAAGCTTTCTTT. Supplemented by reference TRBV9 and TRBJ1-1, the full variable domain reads DSGVTQTPKHLITATGQRVTLRCSPRSGDLSVYWYQQSLDQGLQFLIQYYNGEERAKGNILERFSAQQFPDLHSELNLSSLELGDSALYFCASSPRQDLTEAFFGQGTRLTVV.